This T cell receptor (beta chain) originates from a study of cytomegalovirus exposure and HLA in healthy donors. This clone turned up a few times. V lost 6 bases and J lost 8, with 16 bases in between. The germline gives CDR1 MDHEN, CDR2 SYDVKM. This CDR3 has 13 amino acids. PCR involved 60 Vbeta and 13 Jbeta primers. Only in-frame clones appear in the TCRdb table, and some are missing; sequencing was by immunoSEQ multiplex PCR. The data hold roughly 150,000 clones, with 73% observed a single time. The material sequenced was PBMCs. The chain has TRBV28 and TRBJ1-2; possible D gene TRBD1, 5 bases. The sequence came from a woman between 18 and 29 years old in good health and CMV-seropositive. Here the CDR3 reads CASRLGGAGGYTF. The CDR3 coding sequence is TGTGCCAGCAGGCTGGGTGGGGCGGGGGGCTACACCTTC.